These 29 T cell receptor beta chains share one sample of origin, sequenced in a study of cytomegalovirus exposure and HLA in healthy donors. PCR primers comprised 60 Vbeta and 13 Jbeta primers. Profiled with immunoSEQ multiplex PCR; TCRdb holds only in-frame clones, not every one. The sample carries about 120,000 clones, 63% recorded once. Sequenced input: PBMCs. These receptors were collected from a man aged 40-55 years in good health and CMV-seropositive.

The chain carries TRBV2 and TRBJ2-2; D remains unclear. The V end lost 7 bases, the J end lost 0 bases, and 9 bases lay between the germline ends. CDR1 is SNHLY, CDR2 FYNNEI, per germline. There are 14 residues in the CDR3. For the CDR3, the DNA is TGTGCCAGCATTCGACTCGCGAACACCGGGGAGCTGTTTTTT. Translating it yields CASIRLANTGELFF.

This clone has only a few counts. The CDR3 DNA follows: TGTGCCAGCAGTCCTAGCGGGGTTTACGAGCAGTACTTC. Encoded protein: CASSPSGVYEQYF. This chain connects TRBV6-1 to TRBJ2-7; 9 nucleotides match TRBD2. J was trimmed by 4 bases and V by 5 bases; bases with no gene match: 3. The CDR3 runs to 13 residues. CDR1 MNHNS and CDR2 SASEGT come from the germline V gene.

This clone appeared a few times. This sequence joins TRBV7-6 and TRBJ1-5; 9 positions agree with TRBD1. The V and J ends lost 5 bases and 1 base, in that order; junction bases with no gene match: 6. Germline V gives CDR1 SGHVS, CDR2 FNYEAQ. This CDR3 contains 16 residues. The CDR3 reads CASSLGQGLSNQPQHF. Written as DNA, the CDR3 is TGTGCCAGCAGCCTCGGACAGGGGTTGAGCAATCAGCCCCAGCATTTT.

This clone came up a few times. CDR3 residues: CSVPSGTGYHEQYF. In nucleotides, the CDR3 is TGCAGCGTTCCTTCCGGGACAGGGTATCACGAGCAGTACTTC. This chain joins TRBV29-1 and TRBJ2-7; 9 nucleotides match TRBD1. Trimming at V came to 5 bases and at J to 5 bases, leaving 10 bases not matched to a gene. CDR3 length: 14 amino acids. Germline CDR1 is SQVTM and CDR2 is ANQGSEA.

This clone occurred a few times. The chain recombines TRBV6-1 with TRBJ2-2, with 12 bases identical to TRBD2. There are 15 residues in the CDR3. CDR1 is MNHNS, CDR2 SASEGT, per germline. Trimming removed 2 bases from V and 6 bases from J; junction bases left unmatched: 1. The CDR3 is CASSELAGGPGELFF. The CDR3 region has the DNA TGTGCCAGCAGTGAACTAGCGGGAGGGCCCGGGGAGCTGTTTTTT.

In its sample, this clone was seen a few times. The chain recombines TRBV7-9 with TRBJ1-4; 10 bases are shared with TRBD1. This CDR3 has 16 residues. Trimming took 1 base from V and 1 from J; bases not matched to a gene: 0. The germline V gene has CDR1 SEHNR and CDR2 FQNEAQ (reference sequence). Here the CDR3 reads CASSLGDRGTNEKLFF. The CDR3 bases are TGTGCCAGCAGCTTAGGGGACAGGGGAACTAATGAAAAACTGTTTTTT. The full variable domain, rest sourced from reference TRBV7-9 and TRBJ1-4, is DTGVSQNPRHKITKRGQNVTFRCDPISEHNRLYWYRQTLGQGPEFLTYFQNEAQLEKSRLLSDRFSAERPKGSFSTLEIQRTEQGDSAMYLCASSLGDRGTNEKLFFGSGTQLSVL.

The CDR3 DNA reads TGTGCCAGCAGTTACTCGGCAGGGTCTAGAGACGAGCAGTACTTC. Translation: CASSYSAGSRDEQYF. This chain uses TRBV6-5 with TRBJ2-7; D might be TRBD1 (5 bases). This CDR3 has 15 residues. The germline V gene has CDR1 MNHEY and CDR2 SVGAGI. Trimming removed 0 bases at V and 5 bases at J, with 14 bases between.

The genes are TRBV11-2 and TRBJ2-5; 9 positions match TRBD1. The V gene's germline CDR1 is SGHAT and CDR2 FQNNGV. The CDR3 totals 15 residues. V trimming: 3 bases; J trimming: 4 bases; junction bases outside the gene matches: 6. Written as DNA, the CDR3 is TGTGCCAGCAGCTTCGGGACAGGGTGGGCAGAGACCCAGTACTTC. As protein: CASSFGTGWAETQYF.

The J gene is TRBJ2-7, the V gene TRBV5-1; possible D gene TRBD2, 5 bases. The germline gives CDR1 SGHRS, CDR2 YFSETQ. The CDR3 spans 11 residues. V was cut by 5 bases and J by 5 bases, with 8 bases left in between. CDR3 loop: CASRLDNEQYF. CDR3 coding DNA: TGCGCCAGCAGACTAGATAACGAGCAGTACTTC. Complete variable domain (other parts from reference TRBV5-1 and TRBJ2-7): KAGVTQTPRYLIKTRGQQVTLSCSPISGHRSVSWYQQTPGQGLQFLFEYFSETQRNKGNFPGRFSGRQFSNSRSEMNVSTLELGDSALYLCASRLDNEQYFGPGTRLTVT.

This clone appeared once. The chain joins TRBV19 to TRBJ2-3, with 12 bases that match TRBD2. The germline gives CDR1 LNHDA, CDR2 SQIVND (reference sequence). This CDR3 has 16 amino acids. Trimming cost V 7 bases and J 2 bases; bases outside gene matches: 7. The CDR3 DNA reads TGTGCCAGTACCCCGACTAGCGGGGGCGCCACAGATACGCAGTATTTT. Protein sequence: CASTPTSGGATDTQYF.

The chain links TRBV18 to TRBJ2-7, with TRBD2 matching 9 bases. V lost 3 bases, J lost 3 bases, and 3 bases stayed unmatched. The CDR3 loop spans 14 amino acids. CDR1 and CDR2 (germline): KGHSH, LQKENI. This chain's CDR3 is CASSPDSGSYEQYF. Written as DNA, the CDR3 is TGTGCCAGCTCACCCGATAGCGGGAGCTACGAGCAGTACTTC.

This clone was detected a few times. This chain joins TRBV9 and TRBJ2-1; 8 bases map to TRBD2. This CDR3 spans 18 amino acids. Germline V lookup: CDR1 SGDLS, CDR2 YYNGEE. V lost 0 bases, J lost 5 bases, and 13 bases stayed unmatched. The CDR3 is CASSVEAFREGLHNEQFF. The DNA for the CDR3 is TGTGCCAGCAGCGTAGAGGCCTTCCGGGAGGGCCTCCACAATGAGCAGTTCTTC. Drawing the rest from reference TRBV9 and TRBJ2-1, the complete variable domain is DSGVTQTPKHLITATGQRVTLRCSPRSGDLSVYWYQQSLDQGLQFLIQYYNGEERAKGNILERFSAQQFPDLHSELNLSSLELGDSALYFCASSVEAFREGLHNEQFFGPGTRLTVL.

J is TRBJ1-1 and V is TRBV5-5, with TRBD1 as a possible D gene (5 bases). Germline V gene sequence: CDR1 SGHKS, CDR2 YYEKEE (reference sequence). V gave up 4 bases and J gave up 0 bases, with 19 bases separating them. The CDR3 runs 17 residues. CDR3 in amino acids: CASSPRPDSTVNTEAFF. CDR3 nucleotides: TGTGCCAGCAGCCCCCGACCCGACAGCACCGTGAACACTGAAGCTTTCTTT.

The rearrangement uses TRBV19 and TRBJ2-6; 8 bases match TRBD1. J gave up 4 bases and V 6 bases, and 8 bases lay outside the gene matches. The CDR3 has 16 residues. Germline values: CDR1 LNHDA, CDR2 SQIVND (reference sequence). The CDR3 loop is CASRKQGAGGANVLTF. CDR3 in DNA: TGTGCCAGTAGAAAGCAGGGGGCGGGGGGGGCCAACGTCCTGACTTTC.

This chain joins TRBV5-1 and TRBJ2-5; 11 nucleotides match TRBD1. The CDR3 totals 16 residues. Germline V gene sequence: CDR1 SGHRS, CDR2 YFSETQ. The J segment lost 0 bases and the V segment lost 4 bases, leaving 5 bases of the junction unmatched. In nucleotides, the CDR3 is TGCGCCAGCAGCCCGGGACAGGGGGGGTACCAAGAGACCCAGTACTTC. This sequence encodes CASSPGQGGYQETQYF.

In DNA, the CDR3 is TGTGCCAGCAGCTTAGGGACAGAGCAGACCCAGTACTTC. It encodes CASSLGTEQTQYF. The rearrangement uses TRBV7-2 and TRBJ2-5; weak D call: TRBD1 (6 bases). Trimming pared 1 base from V and 6 bases from J, leaving 9 bases between. Germline CDR1 SGHTA, CDR2 FQGNSA. The CDR3 covers 13 residues.

The CDR3 nucleotides are TGTGCCAGCAGCACCCCCGGGATAGATATAAGGGAGCAGTACTTC. It yields the protein CASSTPGIDIREQYF. The chain combines TRBV5-4 with TRBJ2-5, with D possibly TRBD2 on 5 matching bases. The CDR3 consists of 15 residues. Per the germline V gene, CDR1 is SGHNT and CDR2 is YYREEE (reference sequence). The germline V and J ends were trimmed by 4 bases and 11 bases, with 24 bases remaining between them.

This clone was observed a handful of times. This chain connects TRBV4-1 to TRBJ2-7; the D is unclear. Germline V gene data show CDR1 as MGHRA and CDR2 as YSYEKL. V lost 1 base, J lost 0 bases, and 7 bases lay in between. There are 14 residues in the CDR3. This CDR3 reads CASSQGGGSYEQYF. CDR3 nucleotide sequence: TGCGCCAGCAGCCAAGGAGGCGGCTCCTACGAGCAGTACTTC.

The genes are TRBV28 and TRBJ1-2; possibly TRBD1 for D (5 bases). The CDR3 is made up of 14 amino acids. V lost 2 bases and J 5 bases, leaving 12 bases between the germline ends. CDR1 is MDHEN, CDR2 SYDVKM, per germline. CDR3 DNA sequence: TGTGCCAGCAGTTTACCCCAGGGCGTTTATGGCTACACCTTC. Amino acid sequence: CASSLPQGVYGYTF.

The rearrangement joins TRBV4-1 to TRBJ2-3, with 7 bases identical to TRBD2. Per germline, CDR1 MGHRA and CDR2 YSYEKL. Trimming took 1 base from V and 8 from J; bases not matched to a gene: 0. The length of the CDR3 is 12 residues. The CDR3 reads CASSQGGGTQYF. The CDR3 nucleotides read TGCGCCAGCAGCCAAGGGGGGGGTACGCAGTATTTT.

The rearrangement links TRBV7-8 to TRBJ1-4; the D gene is possibly TRBD1 (6 bases). This CDR3 region has 17 residues. CDR1 SGHVS and CDR2 FQNEAQ come from the germline V gene. Trimming pared 5 bases from V and 3 bases from J, leaving 19 bases between. The CDR3 protein is CASSLRSRGASNEKLFF. The CDR3 DNA reads as TGTGCCAGCAGCCTAAGAAGCCGGGGGGCTTCTAATGAAAAACTGTTTTTT.

The chain links TRBV28 to TRBJ1-2; 10 positions match TRBD1. The germline gives CDR1 MDHEN, CDR2 SYDVKM. V lost 5 bases and J lost 3; bases outside the gene matches: 6. The CDR3 extends over 15 amino acids. CDR3 coding DNA: TGTGCCAGCAGTCCCCGGGACAGGGGTGACTATGGCTACACCTTC. This encodes CASSPRDRGDYGYTF.

The table lists this clone with a few counts. The chain employs TRBV5-1 and TRBJ2-7; 7 bases align to TRBD1. The CDR3 has 13 amino acids. CDR1 is SGHRS and CDR2 is YFSETQ in the germline V gene. With 5 bases clipped from V and 0 bases from J, the junction kept 2 bases outside the gene matches. In DNA, the CDR3 is TGCGCCAGCAGGGGGACAGTCTCCTACGAGCAGTACTTC. This sequence encodes CASRGTVSYEQYF.

V is TRBV6-5 and J is TRBJ2-1; 8 nucleotides agree with TRBD2. V was clipped by 0 bases and J by 7 bases; unmatched bases: 8. Germline CDR1 MNHEY, CDR2 SVGAGI. The CDR3 spans 16 residues. CDR3 sequence: CASSYSNGGAPNEQFF. The CDR3 nucleotides read TGTGCCAGCAGTTACTCGAACGGGGGGGCCCCTAATGAGCAGTTCTTC.

This clone was seen a handful of times. The chain recombines TRBV6-1 with TRBJ1-2; 7 nucleotides line up with TRBD1. Losses at the gene ends were 8 bases for V and 8 bases for J; bases not matched to a gene: 8. The CDR3 covers 12 residues. In germline, CDR1 is MNHNS, CDR2 SASEGT. CDR3 region: CASGVGGVGYTF. CDR3 nucleotide sequence: TGTGCCAGCGGGGTAGGGGGCGTAGGCTACACCTTC.

This clone has a single count. Other DNA sequences in this sample translate to the same CDR3. The J gene is TRBJ2-7, the V gene TRBV28; D gene ambiguous. Trimming shortened V by 1 base and J by 3 bases, and 7 bases separated the two germline ends. This CDR3 has 13 amino acids. Germline CDR1 MDHEN, CDR2 SYDVKM. The CDR3 loop reads CASSLSGIYEQYF. The CDR3 DNA reads TGTGCCAGCAGTTTATCGGGTATCTACGAGCAGTACTTC.

The sample holds a few counts of this clone. J is TRBJ2-3 and V is TRBV7-8, with D uncertain. The V and J ends lost 4 bases and 6 bases respectively, with 8 bases between them. CDR1 is SGHVS, CDR2 FQNEAQ, per germline. The CDR3 length is 12 residues. This chain's CDR3 is CASSWAWDTQYF. The CDR3 nucleotides read TGTGCCAGCAGCTGGGCTTGGGATACGCAGTATTTT.

V and J are TRBV7-3 and TRBJ2-5; tentative D call: TRBD2 (7 bases). CDR3 size: 14 residues. Germline V gene sequence: CDR1 SGHTA, CDR2 FQGTGA. The V end lost 2 bases, the J end lost 3 bases, and 10 bases lay between the germline ends. CDR3 sequence (DNA): TGTGCCAGCAGCTTAGGGGGGGGCAAAGAGACCCAGTACTTC. Translation gives CASSLGGGKETQYF.

The V call is TRBV7-9, the J call TRBJ1-4, with a weak D call TRBD1 (6 bases). Between the trimmed V and J ends, which lost 5 bases and 6 bases, there was a span of 13 bases. This CDR3 comprises 14 residues. The germline CDR1 and CDR2 sequences are SEHNR and FQNEAQ (reference sequence). CDR3 residues: CASSARGVDEKLFF. CDR3 nucleotide sequence: TGTGCCAGCAGCGCCAGGGGAGTGGATGAAAAACTGTTTTTT.